This T cell receptor (beta chain) is from a study of cytomegalovirus exposure and HLA in healthy donors. In the study overall: An earlier analysis found some 100 million unique TCR beta sequences from around 180 million T cells.

This clone was detected only a few times. Its cognate antigen is unknown. V dropped 8 bases and J dropped 5; count of bases not matched to a gene: 8. Germline V gives CDR1 MNHEY, CDR2 SVGAGI. This CDR3 is 14 amino acids long. PCR primers comprised 60 Vbeta and 13 Jbeta primers. Original processing methods: Around 80 million unique TCR beta chains, roughly 11 million of them shared, were counted by a later analysis. Here immunoSEQ multiplex PCR was the method, and the copy in TCRdb shows in-frame clones only, minus some. D and trimming were read from the DNA, whereas the V and J calls and clone size are those reported in that table. The table records 150,000 to 200,000 clones, about 85% of them present only once. Broader study findings: The majority of CMV-associated TCR beta chains were reported as apparently HLA-restricted in a later analysis. As was reported, the HLA-A and HLA-B alleles of most subjects were accurately predicted from TCR beta sequences.

V is TRBV6-5 and J is TRBJ2-2; 7 nucleotides agree with TRBD1. The sample taken for sequencing was PBMCs. This clonotype was obtained from a girl under 18 in good health and CMV-seropositive. The CDR3 DNA follows: TGTGCCAGCCTTAGGGACAGAAGGACCGGGGAGCTGTTTTTT. It codes for CASLRDRRTGELFF.